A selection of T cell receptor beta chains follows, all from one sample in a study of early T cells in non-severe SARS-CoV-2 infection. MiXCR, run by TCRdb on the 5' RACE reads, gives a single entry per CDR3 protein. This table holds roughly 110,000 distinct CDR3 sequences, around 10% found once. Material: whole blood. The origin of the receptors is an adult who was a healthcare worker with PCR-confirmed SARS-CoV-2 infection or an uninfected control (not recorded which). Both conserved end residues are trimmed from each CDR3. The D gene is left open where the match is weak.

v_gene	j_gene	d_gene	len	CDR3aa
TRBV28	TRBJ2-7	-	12	ASKEGHGVYEQY
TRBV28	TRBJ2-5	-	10	ASRPQGGTQY
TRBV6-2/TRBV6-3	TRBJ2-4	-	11	ASSLYQGGIQY
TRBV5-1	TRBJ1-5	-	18	ASSLERAGPLPPRNQPQH
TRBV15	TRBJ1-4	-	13	ATSRVGGEHEKLF
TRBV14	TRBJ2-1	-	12	ASSQHPNGRAQF
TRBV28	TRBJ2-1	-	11	ASIRELGNEQF
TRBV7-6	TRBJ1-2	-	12	ASSPPSGDYGYT
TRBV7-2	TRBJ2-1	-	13	ASSSFRDTRNEQF
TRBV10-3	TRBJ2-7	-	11	AISAGQYYEQY
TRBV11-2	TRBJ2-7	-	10	ASSFNLLEQY
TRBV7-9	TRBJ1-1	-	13	ASSLGDGWNTEAF
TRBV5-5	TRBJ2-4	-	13	ASSLESGSVDIQY
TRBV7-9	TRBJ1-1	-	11	ASSLRQNTEAF
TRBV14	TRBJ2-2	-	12	ASSQGWLTGELF
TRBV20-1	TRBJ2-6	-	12	SAREQTGANVLT
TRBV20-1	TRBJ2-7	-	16	SARGREPDQFFRYEQY
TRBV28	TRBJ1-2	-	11	ASRPQGNYGYT
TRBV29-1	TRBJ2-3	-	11	SGYLSGTDTQY
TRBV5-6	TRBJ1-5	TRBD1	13	ASSLGQGVNQPQH
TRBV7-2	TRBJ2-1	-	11	ASSYQNENEQF
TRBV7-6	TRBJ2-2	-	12	ASSLMPSPGELF
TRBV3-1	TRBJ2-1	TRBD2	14	ASSHPGTSGKNEQF
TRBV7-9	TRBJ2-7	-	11	ASSWKEGAEQY
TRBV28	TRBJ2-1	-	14	ATPSMVSGKNNEQF
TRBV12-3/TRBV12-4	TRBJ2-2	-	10	ASSPVRGELF
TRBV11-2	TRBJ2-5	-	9	ASSLIETQY
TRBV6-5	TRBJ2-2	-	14	ASTERRPENTGELF
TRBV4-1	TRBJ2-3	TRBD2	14	ASSPLGEGRQDTQY
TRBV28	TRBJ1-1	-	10	ASSAGVTEAF
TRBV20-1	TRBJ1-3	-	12	SARLGGTGNTIY
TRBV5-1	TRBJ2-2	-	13	ASSNRDMNTGELF